The next 31 T cell receptor beta chains were all read from a single sample in a study of beta chain features in type 1 diabetes. The entirety of the isolated RNA underwent reverse transcription, so expressed TCRB transcripts were sequenced. Sequenced by immunoSEQ multiplex PCR; TCRdb stores in-frame clones only, minus some. The repertoire consists of about 220,000 clones, with 11% occurring once and the leading ten covering approximately 1.4%. The sample comprised central memory CD4+ T cells from blood. The receptor source for this set is a man younger than 35 in good health.

J is TRBJ2-3 and V is TRBV5-1; D may be TRBD2 (5 bases). Germline V CDR1 and CDR2: SGHRS, YFSETQ. This CDR3 is 13 amino acids long. V was pared by 0 bases and J by 7 bases, with 9 bases between. The CDR3 DNA reads TGCGCCAGCAGCTTGGGTCCGGGAAATACGCAGTATTTT. It yields the protein CASSLGPGNTQYF.

On this clone: A far larger clone lies a single base away; this is likely a read error. J is TRBJ1-1 and V is TRBV29-1; D is uncertain. V was cut by 4 bases and J by 1 base, with 10 bases left in between. CDR1 and CDR2 (germline): SQVTM, ANQGSEA. The CDR3 totals 13 residues. The CDR3 is CSVGRSRNTEAFF. The CDR3 bases are TGCAGCGTTGGGCGCAGTCGGAACACTGAAGCTTTCTTT. The variable domain in full, completed from reference TRBV29-1 and TRBJ1-1, reads SAVISQKPSRDICQRGTSLTIQCQVDSQVTMMFWYRQQPGQSLTLIATANQGSEATYESGFVIDKFPISRPNLTFSTLTVSNMSPEDSSIYLCSVGRSRNTEAFFGQGTRLTVV.

This clone has a handful of counts. This sequence joins TRBV6-5 and TRBJ2-1; perhaps D is TRBD1 or TRBD2 (5 bases each). With 6 bases removed from V and 4 bases from J, the gap between germline ends came to 10 bases. Germline V CDR1 and CDR2: MNHEY, SVGAGI. There are 13 residues in the CDR3. The CDR3 region is CASRRGPYNEQFF. The CDR3 DNA sequence: TGTGCCAGCAGACGGGGCCCGTACAATGAGCAGTTCTTC.

The chain is built from TRBV29-1 and TRBJ2-6; D not resolved. Germline V lookup: CDR1 SQVTM, CDR2 ANQGSEA. Trimming took off 4 bases at V and 4 bases at J, with 11 bases between the two ends. CDR3 length equals 14 residues. CDR3 protein: CSVASGSGANVLTF. CDR3 in DNA: TGCAGCGTTGCGTCGGGCAGCGGGGCCAACGTCCTGACTTTC.

The chain couples TRBV19 to TRBJ2-1; no clear D gene. Germline V lookup: CDR1 LNHDA, CDR2 SQIVND (reference sequence). The CDR3 covers 14 residues. V lost 1 base to trimming and J lost 0 bases, with 4 bases between them. This chain's CDR3 is CASSIGFSYNEQFF. Here the CDR3 DNA reads TGTGCCAGTAGTATAGGGTTCTCCTACAATGAGCAGTTCTTC.

This chain links TRBV7-3 with TRBJ2-4; D tentatively reads TRBD1 or TRBD2 (5 bases each). CDR3 size: 17 residues. Trimming removed 5 bases from V and 2 bases from J, with 19 bases in between. Germline values: CDR1 SGHTA, CDR2 FQGTGA. Here the CDR3 reads CASSLSHGAGSKNIQYF. For the CDR3, the DNA is TGTGCCAGCAGCCTAAGTCACGGGGCTGGGTCCAAAAACATTCAGTACTTC.

This clone was seen only a few times. The chain joins TRBV10-3 to TRBJ2-3; 7 bases are a match to TRBD2. The CDR3 is 15 residues long. The V gene end was trimmed by 8 bases and the J gene end by 0 bases; junction bases not matched to a gene: 8. CDR1 is ENHRY and CDR2 is SYGVKD in the germline V gene. The CDR3 sequence is CAIGKSSGSTDTQYF. Written as DNA, the CDR3 is TGTGCCATCGGGAAATCTAGCGGTAGCACAGATACGCAGTATTTT.

This clone has a handful of counts. The chain combines TRBV30 with TRBJ2-7; 14 bases line up with TRBD2. Looked up from germline, CDR1 is GTSNPN and CDR2 is SVGIG (reference sequence). The CDR3 is 13 residues long. Unmatched junction bases numbered 6, after V lost 5 bases and J lost 9 bases. CDR3 bases: TGTGCCTGGTCCGGGACTAGCGGGAGTCGGCAGTACTTC. Protein: CAWSGTSGSRQYF. Filled out from reference TRBV30 and TRBJ2-7, the complete variable domain reads SQTIHQWPATLVQPVGSPLSLECTVEGTSNPNLYWYRQAAGRGLQLLFYSVGIGQISSEVPQNLSASRPQDRQFILSSKKLLLSDSGFYLCAWSGTSGSRQYFGPGTRLTVT.

Ten or more counts support this clone. The chain has TRBV5-4 and TRBJ2-5, with a weak D call TRBD2 (5 bases). Trimming took 4 bases from V and 3 from J, leaving 10 bases between them. The CDR3 consists of 13 residues. Germline values: CDR1 SGHNT, CDR2 YYREEE (reference sequence). CDR3 nucleotide sequence: TGTGCCAGCAGCCTAGGACTGGAAGAGACCCAGTACTTC. The encoded protein is CASSLGLEETQYF.

Only a few counts were recorded for this clone. The chain combines TRBV2 with TRBJ1-2; the D is unclear. The germline V gene has CDR1 SNHLY and CDR2 FYNNEI. The CDR3 is 13 residues long. Trimming removed 6 bases from V and 3 bases from J, with 11 bases in between. The CDR3 DNA follows: TGTGCCAGCAGAGCAGACACTTACTATGGCTACACCTTC. Translated: CASRADTYYGYTF.

This clone came up a few times. This chain joins TRBV12-5 and TRBJ1-1, with D perhaps TRBD1 (6 bases). The V and J ends lost 2 bases and 5 bases respectively, with 9 bases between them. The CDR3 sequence is 13 residues long. Germline V lookup: CDR1 LGHNT, CDR2 FRNRAP. The CDR3 reads CASGLIQGTEAFF. The DNA for the CDR3 is TGTGCTAGTGGTTTGATCCAGGGGACTGAAGCTTTCTTT.

With respect to this clone: Distinct nucleotide sequences in the sample also encode this CDR3. V usage is TRBV18 and J usage is TRBJ1-5; no definite D call. Germline CDR1 reads KGHSH; CDR2 reads LQKENI. V shed 3 bases and J shed 3 bases, with 6 bases lying between them. The CDR3 totals 13 residues. CDR3 sequence (DNA): TGTGCCAGCTCACCGTACTCCAATCAGCCCCAGCATTTT. Translated: CASSPYSNQPQHF.

In this sample, this clone turned up a few times. The V and J genes are TRBV2 and TRBJ2-1; perhaps TRBD2 as D (5 bases). CDR3 length equals 15 residues. Looked up from germline, CDR1 is SNHLY and CDR2 is FYNNEI. V gave up 7 bases and J gave up 0 bases, with 13 bases separating them. This chain's CDR3 is CASKRTESSYNEQFF. The CDR3 DNA reads as TGTGCCAGCAAAAGGACTGAAAGCTCCTACAATGAGCAGTTCTTC. The whole variable domain, filled in from reference TRBV2 and TRBJ2-1, reads EPEVTQTPSHQVTQMGQEVILRCVPISNHLYFYWYRQILGQKVEFLVSFYNNEISEKSEIFDDQFSVERPDGSNFTLKIRSTKLEDSAMYFCASKRTESSYNEQFFGPGTRLTVL.

This clone has just a few counts. This rearrangement joins TRBV11-2 to TRBJ1-2, with TRBD1 as a possible D gene (6 bases). Trimming shortened V by 0 bases and J by 1 base, and 12 bases separated the two germline ends. CDR3 length: 16 residues. Per germline, CDR1 SGHAT and CDR2 FQNNGV. This chain's CDR3 is CASSLDWGLDNYGYTF. CDR3 coding DNA: TGTGCCAGCAGCTTAGATTGGGGGCTGGATAACTATGGCTACACCTTC.

The chain uses TRBV7-8 and TRBJ2-2; TRBD1 matches at 8 bases. The CDR3 is 15 amino acids. Germline CDR1 is SGHVS and CDR2 is FQNEAQ. The trim removed 1 base at V and 4 bases at J, leaving 2 bases unmatched. This CDR3 is CASSLGTGITGELFF. The DNA of the CDR3 is TGTGCCAGCAGCTTAGGGACAGGGATCACCGGGGAGCTGTTTTTT.

The table lists this clone with a few counts. The chain links TRBV7-9 to TRBJ1-2; 7 bases map to TRBD1. CDR1 and CDR2 from the germline V gene are SEHNR and FQNEAQ (reference sequence). The CDR3 consists of 15 residues. V dropped 5 bases and J dropped 2; count of bases not matched to a gene: 8. CDR3 sequence reads: CASSPQGQTNYGYTF. CDR3 nucleotides: TGTGCCAGCAGCCCCCAGGGACAGACAAACTATGGCTACACCTTC.

This clone was found a few times. The DNA for the CDR3 is TGTGCCTGGAGTAATTCCTACGAGCAGTACTTC. Protein sequence: CAWSNSYEQYF. This chain links TRBV30 with TRBJ2-7, with D unclear. Germline CDR1 GTSNPN, CDR2 SVGIG (reference sequence). This CDR3 is 11 amino acids long. Trimming took off 2 bases at V and 1 base at J, with 3 bases between the two ends.

The chain is built from TRBV12-5 and TRBJ1-1; TRBD1 is a possible D gene (6 bases). Germline V gene lookup returns CDR1 LGHNT and CDR2 FRNRAP. V shed 1 base and J shed 5 bases, with 8 bases lying between them. CDR3 length equals 13 residues. CDR3 sequence: CASGLDRVTEAFF. The CDR3, as DNA: TGTGCTAGTGGTTTGGACAGGGTGACTGAAGCTTTCTTT.

The table lists this clone with a few counts. This sequence joins TRBV6-5 and TRBJ2-4, with unresolved D. This CDR3 is 15 amino acids long. CDR1 and CDR2 from the germline V gene are MNHEY and SVGAGI. Trimming pared 5 bases from V and 2 bases from J, leaving 13 bases between. In nucleotides, the CDR3 is TGTGCCAGCAGTAACCCGTCAGGATCCAAAAACATTCAGTACTTC. Translating it yields CASSNPSGSKNIQYF.

The chain is built from TRBV5-1 and TRBJ2-7; tentative D call: TRBD1 (6 bases). The CDR3 is made up of 13 amino acids. Germline V CDR1 and CDR2: SGHRS, YFSETQ. V was pared by 2 bases and J by 4 bases, with 10 bases between. This chain's CDR3 is CASSFAQGYEQYF. CDR3 coding DNA: TGCGCCAGCAGCTTCGCCCAGGGGTACGAGCAGTACTTC.

This chain joins TRBV7-9 and TRBJ2-7, with 8 bases identical to TRBD2. Germline V gives CDR1 SEHNR, CDR2 FQNEAQ (reference sequence). V lost 3 bases and J lost 7; bases outside the gene matches: 11. The CDR3 runs 15 residues. CDR3 loop: CASSLIAGSVQEQYF. The CDR3 bases are TGTGCCAGCAGCTTGATAGCGGGGTCCGTCCAGGAGCAGTACTTC.

Written as DNA, the CDR3 is TGCGCCAGCAGTTCCTATACGGGGAACACTGAAGCTTTCTTT. It yields the protein CASSSYTGNTEAFF. The chain uses TRBV4-1 and TRBJ1-1; no clear D gene. The CDR3 runs to 14 residues. CDR1 is MGHRA and CDR2 is YSYEKL in the germline V gene. Trimming pared 6 bases from V and 1 base from J, leaving 12 bases between.

This clone was counted between two and nine times. The genes are TRBV5-4 and TRBJ2-2, with TRBD2 matching 11 bases. CDR1 is SGHNT, CDR2 YYREEE, per germline (reference sequence). The CDR3 runs to 16 residues. The V gene end was trimmed by 4 bases and the J gene end by 4 bases; junction bases not matched to a gene: 6. Here the CDR3 DNA reads TGTGCCAGCAGCCCTGGGACTAGCGGCAGCACCGGGGAGCTGTTTTTT. It encodes CASSPGTSGSTGELFF.

This chain connects TRBV28 to TRBJ1-2; 7 nucleotides align to TRBD1. This CDR3 region has 13 residues. V lost 6 bases, J lost 4 bases, and 5 bases stayed unmatched. CDR1 MDHEN and CDR2 SYDVKM come from the germline V gene. CDR3 amino acids: CASRSGQLYGYTF. DNA for the CDR3: TGTGCCAGCAGGTCGGGACAGCTCTATGGCTACACCTTC.

The V call is TRBV5-1, the J call TRBJ2-2; 8 bases are shared with TRBD1. CDR1 and CDR2 from the germline V gene are SGHRS and YFSETQ. With 4 bases clipped from V and 6 bases from J, the junction kept 5 bases outside the gene matches. This CDR3 spans 14 amino acids. The CDR3 spells CASSPWTGSGELFF. The CDR3 coding sequence is TGCGCCAGCAGCCCGTGGACAGGGTCCGGGGAGCTGTTTTTT.

This clone was counted between two and nine times. A far larger clone is a single base away, which makes a read error likely. V and J are TRBV29-1 and TRBJ2-2; possible D gene TRBD1, 7 bases. Per germline, CDR1 SQVTM and CDR2 ANQGSEA. The CDR3 totals 13 residues. CDR3 loop: CSVGRGHTGELVF. The CDR3 coding sequence is TGCAGCGTTGGGAGGGGGCACACCGGGGAGCTGGTTTTT.

In this sample, this clone turned up many times. The rearrangement joins TRBV6-1 to TRBJ2-1; D is unresolved. The CDR3 sequence is 13 residues long. Germline CDR1 MNHNS, CDR2 SASEGT. V dropped 6 bases and J dropped 5 bases, with 11 bases sitting between them. CDR3 region: CASRAPAHNEQFF. CDR3 DNA sequence: TGTGCCAGCAGGGCTCCCGCCCACAATGAGCAGTTCTTC.

This clone was seen repeatedly, ten times or more. This chain joins TRBV21-1 and TRBJ2-5; TRBD1, the D gene given by the table, was not confirmed from the DNA. TRBV21-1 is deemed a pseudogene. The CDR3 is made up of 13 amino acids. CDR3 in amino acids: CASTGGRRETQYF. CDR3 DNA: TGTGCCAGCACAGGGGGAAGGAGGGAGACCCAGTACTTC.

The sample holds many counts of this clone. The chain employs TRBV2 and TRBJ2-7; TRBD2 agrees at 8 bases. Germline loops: CDR1 SNHLY, CDR2 FYNNEI. The CDR3 has 15 residues. Trimming cost V 8 bases and J 3 bases; bases outside gene matches: 12. This chain's CDR3 is CASHGWSGSDYEQYF. CDR3 coding DNA: TGTGCCAGCCACGGGTGGAGCGGGAGTGACTACGAGCAGTACTTC.

This clone has only a few counts. The rearrangement links TRBV29-1 to TRBJ1-1; no definite D call. V was clipped by 6 bases and J by 3 bases, with 14 bases between them. CDR1 and CDR2 (germline): SQVTM, ANQGSEA. The CDR3 loop spans 13 amino acids. The CDR3 sequence: CSVHVGVDTEAFF. CDR3 nucleotide sequence: TGCAGCGTCCACGTGGGAGTAGACACTGAAGCTTTCTTT. Complete variable domain (other parts from reference TRBV29-1 and TRBJ1-1): SAVISQKPSRDICQRGTSLTIQCQVDSQVTMMFWYRQQPGQSLTLIATANQGSEATYESGFVIDKFPISRPNLTFSTLTVSNMSPEDSSIYLCSVHVGVDTEAFFGQGTRLTVV.

This clone was seen at least ten times. This chain joins TRBV5-1 and TRBJ2-1; 9 bases are a match to TRBD2. CDR1 is SGHRS, CDR2 YFSETQ, per germline. J gave up 5 bases and V 4 bases, and 7 bases lay outside the gene matches. The CDR3 has 15 amino acids. The CDR3 spells CASSISGSRDNEQFF. The CDR3 nucleotides read TGCGCCAGCAGCATTAGCGGGAGTAGGGACAATGAGCAGTTCTTC.